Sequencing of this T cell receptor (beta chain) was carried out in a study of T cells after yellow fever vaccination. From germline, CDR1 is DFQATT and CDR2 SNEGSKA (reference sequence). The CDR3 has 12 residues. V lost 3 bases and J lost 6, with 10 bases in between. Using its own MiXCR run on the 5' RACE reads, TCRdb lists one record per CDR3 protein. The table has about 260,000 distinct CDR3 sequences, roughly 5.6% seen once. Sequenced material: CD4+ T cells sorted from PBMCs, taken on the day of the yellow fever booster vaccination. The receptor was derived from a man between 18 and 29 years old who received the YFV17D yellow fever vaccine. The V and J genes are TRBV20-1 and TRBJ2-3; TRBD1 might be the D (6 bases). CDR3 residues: CSASVRGDTQYF. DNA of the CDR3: TGCAGTGCTAGCGTCAGGGGTGATACGCAGTATTTT.